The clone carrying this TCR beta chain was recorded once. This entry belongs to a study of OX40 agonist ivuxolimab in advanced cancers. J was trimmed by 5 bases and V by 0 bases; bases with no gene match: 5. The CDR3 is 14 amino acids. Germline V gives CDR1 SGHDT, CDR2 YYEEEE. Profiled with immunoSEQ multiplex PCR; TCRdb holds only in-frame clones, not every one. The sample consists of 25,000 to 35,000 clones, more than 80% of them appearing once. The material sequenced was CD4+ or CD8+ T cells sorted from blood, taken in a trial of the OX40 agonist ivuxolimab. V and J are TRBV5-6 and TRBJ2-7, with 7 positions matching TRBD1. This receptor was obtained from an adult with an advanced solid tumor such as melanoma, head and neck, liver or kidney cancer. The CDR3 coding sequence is TGTGCCAGCAGCTTGGACAGGGGTATCAACGAGCAGTACTTC. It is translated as CASSLDRGINEQYF.